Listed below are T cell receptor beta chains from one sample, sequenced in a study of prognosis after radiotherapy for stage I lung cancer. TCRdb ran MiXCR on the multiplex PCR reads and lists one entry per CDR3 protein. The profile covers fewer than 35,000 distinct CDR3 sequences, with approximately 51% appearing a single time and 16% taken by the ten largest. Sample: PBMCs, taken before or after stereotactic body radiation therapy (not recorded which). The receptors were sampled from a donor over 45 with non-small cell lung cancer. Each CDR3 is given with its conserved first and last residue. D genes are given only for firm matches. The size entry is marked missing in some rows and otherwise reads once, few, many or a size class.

CSARKLADTYEQYF,TGCAGTGCTAGAAAACTAGCGGATACCTACGAGCAGTACTTC,TRBJ2-7,many,TRBV20-1,TRBD2
CASSYEGRGYTF,TGTGCCAGCAGTTACGAGGGCCGTGGCTACACCTTC,TRBJ1-2,.,TRBV6-2/TRBV6-3,.
CATSRVKGQRNEKLFF,TGTGCCACCAGCAGAGTAAAGGGACAGCGTAATGAAAAACTGTTTTTT,TRBJ1-4,many,TRBV15,TRBD1
CASTLAVGTDTQYF,TGTGCCAGCACCCTAGCGGTAGGCACAGATACGCAGTATTTT,TRBJ2-3,.,TRBV27,TRBD2
CASSQEYRNTEKLFF,TGCGCCAGCAGCCAAGAATATCGGAACACTGAAAAACTGTTTTTT,TRBJ1-4,many,TRBV4-3,.
CASSFGGNGTESFF,TGTGCCAGCAGTTTCGGGGGCAATGGCACTGAATCTTTCTTT,TRBJ1-1,.,TRBV12-3/TRBV12-4,.
CSSSGLVGSYTF,TGTTCCAGCAGCGGCCTAGTAGGGAGCTACACCTTC,TRBJ1-2,.,TRBV12-3/TRBV12-4,.
CAWGGSSGNTIYF,TGTGCCTGGGGGGGGAGCTCTGGAAACACCATATATTTT,TRBJ1-3,.,TRBV30,.
CAWSSGGLNQPQHF,TGTGCCTGGAGTTCAGGGGGGCTCAATCAGCCCCAGCATTTT,TRBJ1-5,many,TRBV30,TRBD1
CASSPPGQPHAGNTIYF,TGTGCCAGCTCACCACCCGGGCAGCCCCACGCTGGAAACACCATATATTTT,TRBJ1-3,many,TRBV18,.
CSARAPRMFGGHEQFF,TGCAGTGCTAGAGCTCCCAGGATGTTTGGCGGGCATGAGCAGTTCTTC,TRBJ2-1,many,TRBV20-1,.
CASSLEEAATQYF,TGTGCCAGCAGCTTAGAGGAGGCGGCTACGCAGTATTTT,TRBJ2-3,medium-sized,TRBV7-8,.
CASTQGLAWDEQFF,TGTGCCAGCACCCAAGGGTTAGCTTGGGATGAGCAGTTCTTC,TRBJ2-1,once,TRBV6-2/TRBV6-3,.
CSSSPRDNGTGELFF,TGCTCCAGCAGCCCCCGGGACAATGGGACCGGGGAGCTGTTTTTT,TRBJ2-2,.,TRBV5-1,.
CASSSPGRVADTQYF,TGTGCCAGCAGTTCCCCCGGGAGGGTGGCAGATACGCAGTATTTT,TRBJ2-3,many,TRBV7-2,TRBD2
CASSLRFNTEAFF,TGTGCCAGCAGCTTACGGTTTAACACTGAAGCTTTCTTT,TRBJ1-1,.,TRBV7-2,.
CASSGGAVSNQPQHF,TGTGCCAGCAGTGGGGGAGCAGTTAGCAATCAGCCCCAGCATTTT,TRBJ1-5,many,TRBV28,.
CASSRLPGGTLIPTDTQYF,TGTGCCAGCAGTCGTCTTCCCGGGGGAACACTGATACCAACAGATACGCAGTATTTT,TRBJ2-3,.,TRBV14,.
CASRLTNEQLF,TGTGCCAGCAGGTTAACGAATGAGCAGCTCTTC,TRBJ2-1,many,TRBV7-2,.
CASSVGVENTEAFF,TGTGCCAGCAGCGTAGGAGTGGAGAACACTGAAGCTTTCTTT,TRBJ1-1,many,TRBV9,.
CASSPRDRGVNGYTF,TGTGCCAGCAGCCCCCGTGACAGGGGAGTCAACGGCTACACCTTC,TRBJ1-2,medium-sized,TRBV11-3,TRBD1
CASSPTTLTYTQYF,TGTGCCAGCAGCCCAACCACACTGACTTATACGCAGTATTTT,TRBJ2-3,.,TRBV6-1,.
CASSTPTGYNQPQHF,TGTGCCAGCAGTACACCGACAGGGTACAATCAGCCCCAGCATTTT,TRBJ1-5,many,TRBV28,TRBD1
CASSNPGQNYGYTF,TGTGCCAGCAGTAACCCGGGGCAGAACTATGGCTACACCTTC,TRBJ1-2,many,TRBV28,.
CASSQEGGGQGGLPQHF,TGCGCCAGCAGCCAAGAGGGAGGCGGCCAGGGCGGCTTACCCCAGCATTTT,TRBJ1-5,.,TRBV4-1,.
CAISEGDEPQHF,TGTGCCATCAGTGAAGGAGATGAGCCACAGCATTTT,TRBJ1-5,.,TRBV10-3,.
CASSPDRVQETQYF,TGTGCCAGCAGCCCGGACAGGGTCCAAGAGACCCAGTACTTC,TRBJ2-5,many,TRBV7-2,TRBD1
CASSLDGKGYTF,TGCGCCAGCAGCTTGGACGGCAAGGGCTACACCTTC,TRBJ1-2,many,TRBV5-1,.
CASTSTGIDTQYF,TGTGCCAGCACTTCGACGGGGATAGATACGCAGTATTTT,TRBJ2-3,many,TRBV7-9,.
CASSPISGSMADTQYF,TGTGCCAGCAGCCCCATTAGCGGGAGCATGGCAGATACGCAGTATTTT,TRBJ2-3,many,TRBV28,TRBD2
CASSVTSGQNTGELFF,TGTGCCAGCAGCGTAACTAGCGGCCAGAACACCGGGGAGCTGTTTTTT,TRBJ2-2,many,TRBV9,TRBD2
CASSPPPPTGTGNTIYF,TGTGCCAGCAGCCCCCCCCCCCCGACAGGGACTGGAAACACCATATATTTT,TRBJ1-3,.,TRBV12-3/TRBV12-4,TRBD1
CASSPRAGSSYNEQFF,TGTGCCAGCAGCCCCAGGGCCGGGAGCTCCTACAATGAGCAGTTCTTC,TRBJ2-1,many,TRBV5-4,.
CASSLGQGSIYTQYF,TGTGCCAGCAGCTTAGGACAGGGATCCATTTATACTCAGTATTTT,TRBJ2-3,.,TRBV11-3,TRBD1
CASSQGQGVKTQYF,TGTGCCAGCAGCCAAGGGCAGGGGGTAAAGACCCAGTACTTC,TRBJ2-5,many,TRBV3-1,TRBD1
CASSYSKGQSIGEQYF,TGTGCCAGCAGTTACTCGAAGGGACAGAGTATCGGCGAGCAGTACTTC,TRBJ2-7,many,TRBV6-2/TRBV6-3,TRBD1
CASSLQSPGETQYF,TGTGCCAGCAGTCTGCAGTCCCCTGGGGAGACCCAGTACTTC,TRBJ2-5,.,TRBV14,.
CAWSGMTSGSGFTDTQYF,TGTGCCTGGAGTGGGATGACTAGCGGGAGCGGGTTCACAGATACGCAGTATTTT,TRBJ2-3,many,TRBV30,TRBD2
CASSLSGSLGNEQFF,TGTGCCAGCAGCTTAAGCGGGAGTTTAGGCAATGAGCAGTTCTTC,TRBJ2-1,medium-sized,TRBV7-6,TRBD2
CASSYESYDEQYF,TGTGCCAGCAGTTACGAGAGCTACGACGAGCAGTACTTC,TRBJ2-7,many,TRBV6-4,.
CASSPPMGEGEQFF,TGTGCCAGCTCACCACCGATGGGAGAGGGTGAGCAGTTCTTC,TRBJ2-1,many,TRBV18,.
CASSYSRGDTGELFF,TGTGCCAGCAGTTACTCGAGGGGGGACACCGGGGAGCTGTTTTTT,TRBJ2-2,medium-sized,TRBV7-2,.
CASICWERDAGERFF,TGTGCCTCCATCTGCTGGGAGAGGGACGCCGGGGAGCGGTTTTTT,TRBJ2-2,.,TRBV24-1,.
CASSNPVTGGEQYF,TGTGCCAGCAGCAACCCGGTCACCGGGGGCGAGCAGTACTTC,TRBJ2-7,many,TRBV5-4,.
CASSLDRGGGRYF,TGTGCCAGCAGCTTAGATAGGGGGGGCGGTCGGTACTTC,TRBJ2-7,many,TRBV7-9,.
CASSGGATEAFF,TGTGCCAGCAGTGGGGGAGCCACTGAAGCTTTCTTT,TRBJ1-1,many,TRBV25-1,.
CSARDTERDNNEQFF,TGCAGTGCTAGAGATACCGAGCGGGACAACAATGAGCAGTTCTTC,TRBJ2-1,.,TRBV20-1,.
CATSDRGRSNQPQHF,TGTGCCACCAGTGACCGTGGACGGAGCAATCAGCCCCAGCATTTT,TRBJ1-5,medium-sized,TRBV24-1,.
CASSLGTGDTGELFF,TGTGCCAGCAGCTTAGGGACGGGGGATACCGGGGAGCTGTTTTTT,TRBJ2-2,medium-sized,TRBV11-3,.